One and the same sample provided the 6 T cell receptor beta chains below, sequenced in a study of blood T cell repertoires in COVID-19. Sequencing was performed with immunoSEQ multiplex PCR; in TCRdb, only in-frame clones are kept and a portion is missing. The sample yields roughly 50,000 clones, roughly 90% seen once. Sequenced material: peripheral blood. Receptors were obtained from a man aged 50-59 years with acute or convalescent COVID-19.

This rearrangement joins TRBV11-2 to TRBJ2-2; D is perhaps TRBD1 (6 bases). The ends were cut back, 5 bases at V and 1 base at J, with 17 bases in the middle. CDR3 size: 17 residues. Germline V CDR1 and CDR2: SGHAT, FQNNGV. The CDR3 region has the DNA TGTGCCAGCAGCCGGACAACGGGACACATGAACACCGGGGAGCTGTTTTTT. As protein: CASSRTTGHMNTGELFF.

DNA of the CDR3: TGTGCCAGCAGTCAGTACGAGCAGTACTTC. It translates to CASSQYEQYF. The chain couples TRBV6-2 or TRBV6-3 to TRBJ2-7; D uncertain. Germline V gene lookup returns CDR1 MNHEY and CDR2 SVGEGT. The CDR3 contains 10 residues. V dropped 5 bases and J dropped 4 bases, with 3 bases sitting between them.

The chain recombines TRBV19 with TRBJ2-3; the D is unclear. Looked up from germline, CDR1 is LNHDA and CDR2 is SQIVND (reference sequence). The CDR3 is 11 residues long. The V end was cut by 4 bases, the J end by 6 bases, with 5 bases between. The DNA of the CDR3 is TGTGCCAGTAGTAACGCGGATACGCAGTATTTT. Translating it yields CASSNADTQYF. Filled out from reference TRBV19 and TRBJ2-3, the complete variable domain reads DGGITQSPKYLFRKEGQNVTLSCEQNLNHDAMYWYRQDPGQGLRLIYYSQIVNDFQKGDIAEGYSVSREKKESFPLTVTSAQKNPTAFYLCASSNADTQYFGPGTRLTVL.

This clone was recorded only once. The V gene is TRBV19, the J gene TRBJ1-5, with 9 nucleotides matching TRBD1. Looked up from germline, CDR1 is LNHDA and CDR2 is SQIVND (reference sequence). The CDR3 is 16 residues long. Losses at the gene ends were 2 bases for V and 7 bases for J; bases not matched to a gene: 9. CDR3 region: CASSIKPTGGRQPQHF. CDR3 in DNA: TGTGCCAGTAGTATAAAGCCAACAGGGGGCCGGCAGCCCCAGCATTTT.

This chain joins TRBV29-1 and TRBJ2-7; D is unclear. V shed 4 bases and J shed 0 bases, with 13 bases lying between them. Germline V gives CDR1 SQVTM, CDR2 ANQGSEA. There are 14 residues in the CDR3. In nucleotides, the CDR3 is TGCAGCGTTGTCGGTGCAATGAGCTCCTACGAGCAGTACTTC. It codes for CSVVGAMSSYEQYF.

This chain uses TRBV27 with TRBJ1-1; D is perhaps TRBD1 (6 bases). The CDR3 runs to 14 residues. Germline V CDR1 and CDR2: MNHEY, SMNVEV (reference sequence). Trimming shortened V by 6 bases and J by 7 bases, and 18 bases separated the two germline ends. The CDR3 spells CASRLSGGGNEAFF. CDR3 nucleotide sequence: TGTGCCAGCAGATTGAGCGGGGGCGGCAATGAAGCTTTCTTT.